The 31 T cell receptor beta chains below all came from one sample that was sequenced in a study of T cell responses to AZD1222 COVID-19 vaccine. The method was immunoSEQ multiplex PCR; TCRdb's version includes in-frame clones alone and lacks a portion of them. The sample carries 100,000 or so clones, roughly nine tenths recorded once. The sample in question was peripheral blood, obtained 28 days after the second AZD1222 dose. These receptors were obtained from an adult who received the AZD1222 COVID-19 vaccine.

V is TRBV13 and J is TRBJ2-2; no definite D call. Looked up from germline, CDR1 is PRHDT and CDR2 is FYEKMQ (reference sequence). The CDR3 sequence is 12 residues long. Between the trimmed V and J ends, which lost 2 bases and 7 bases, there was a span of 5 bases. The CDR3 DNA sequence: TGTGCCAGCAGCTTAAGAGGCGGGGAGCTGTTTTTT. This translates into CASSLRGGELFF.

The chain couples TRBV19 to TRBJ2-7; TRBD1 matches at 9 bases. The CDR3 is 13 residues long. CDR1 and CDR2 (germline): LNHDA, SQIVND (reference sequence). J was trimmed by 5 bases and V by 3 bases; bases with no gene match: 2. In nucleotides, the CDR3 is TGTGCCAGTAGTATTGGGACAGGGAACGAGCAGTACTTC. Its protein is CASSIGTGNEQYF.

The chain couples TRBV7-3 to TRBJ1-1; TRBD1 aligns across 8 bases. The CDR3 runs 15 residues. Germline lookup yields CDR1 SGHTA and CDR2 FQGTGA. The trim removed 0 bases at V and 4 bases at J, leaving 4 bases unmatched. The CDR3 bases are TGTGCCAGCAGCTTAACAGGGCAGGGGGCCACTGAAGCTTTCTTT. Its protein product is CASSLTGQGATEAFF.

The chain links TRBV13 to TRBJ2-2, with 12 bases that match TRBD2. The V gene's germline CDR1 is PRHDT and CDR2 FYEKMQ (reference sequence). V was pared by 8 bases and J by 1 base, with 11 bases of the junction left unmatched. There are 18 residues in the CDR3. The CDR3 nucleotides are TGTGCCAGCGGGAACCCGTCTAGCGGGAGGGGGAACACCGGGGAGCTGTTTTTT. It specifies CASGNPSSGRGNTGELFF.

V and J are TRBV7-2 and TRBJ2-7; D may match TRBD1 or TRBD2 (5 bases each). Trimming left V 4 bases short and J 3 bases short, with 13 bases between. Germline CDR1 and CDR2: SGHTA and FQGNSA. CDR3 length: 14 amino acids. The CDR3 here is CASSYRDGGYEQYF. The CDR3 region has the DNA TGTGCCAGCAGCTACCGGGACGGAGGCTACGAGCAGTACTTC.

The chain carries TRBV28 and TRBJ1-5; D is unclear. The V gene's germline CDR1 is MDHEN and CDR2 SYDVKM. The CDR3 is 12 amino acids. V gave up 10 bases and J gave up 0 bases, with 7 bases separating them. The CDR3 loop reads CATQSSNQPQHF. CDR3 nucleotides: TGTGCCACCCAATCTAGCAATCAGCCCCAGCATTTT.

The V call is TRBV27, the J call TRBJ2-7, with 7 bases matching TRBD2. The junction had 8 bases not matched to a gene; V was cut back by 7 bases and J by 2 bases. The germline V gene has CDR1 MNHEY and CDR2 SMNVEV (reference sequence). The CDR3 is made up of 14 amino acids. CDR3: CASTPAGTTYEQYF. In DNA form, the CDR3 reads TGTGCCAGCACCCCAGCGGGAACCACCTACGAGCAGTACTTC.

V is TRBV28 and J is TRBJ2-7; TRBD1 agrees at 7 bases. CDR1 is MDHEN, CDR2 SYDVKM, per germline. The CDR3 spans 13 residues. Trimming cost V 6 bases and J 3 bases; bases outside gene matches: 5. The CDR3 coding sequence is TGTGCCAGCAGAACAGGGGCCCTCTACGAGCAGTACTTC. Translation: CASRTGALYEQYF.

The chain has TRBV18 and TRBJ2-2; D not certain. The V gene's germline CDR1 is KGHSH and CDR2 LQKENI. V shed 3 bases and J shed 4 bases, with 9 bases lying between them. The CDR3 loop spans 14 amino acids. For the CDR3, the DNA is TGTGCCAGCTCACCTCCGGATTCCACCGGGGAGCTGTTTTTT. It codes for CASSPPDSTGELFF.

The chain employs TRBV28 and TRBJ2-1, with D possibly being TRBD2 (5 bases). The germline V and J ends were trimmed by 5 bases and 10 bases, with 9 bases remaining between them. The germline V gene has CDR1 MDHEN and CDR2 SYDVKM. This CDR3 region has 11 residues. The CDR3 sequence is CASSDGIEQFF. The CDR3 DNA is TGTGCCAGCAGTGACGGGATAGAGCAGTTCTTC.

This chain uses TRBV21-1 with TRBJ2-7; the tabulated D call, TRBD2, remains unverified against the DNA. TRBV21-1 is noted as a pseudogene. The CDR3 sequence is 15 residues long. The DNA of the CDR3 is TGTGCCAGCAGCAAATTTCGAGATTATGACTACGAGCAGTACTTC. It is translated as CASSKFRDYDYEQYF.

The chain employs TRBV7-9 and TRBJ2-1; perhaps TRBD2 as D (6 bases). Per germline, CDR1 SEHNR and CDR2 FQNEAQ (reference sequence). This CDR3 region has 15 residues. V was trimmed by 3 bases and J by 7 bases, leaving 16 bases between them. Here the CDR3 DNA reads TGTGCCAGCAGCTTTGGGCGGGGCCAGTTGAATGAGCAGTTCTTC. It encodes CASSFGRGQLNEQFF.

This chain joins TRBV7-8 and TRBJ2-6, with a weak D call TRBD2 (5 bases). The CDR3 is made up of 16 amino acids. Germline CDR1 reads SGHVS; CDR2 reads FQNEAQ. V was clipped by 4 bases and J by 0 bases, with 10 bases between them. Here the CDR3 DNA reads TGTGCCAGCAGCTCTAGCCCTAGCTCTGGGGCCAACGTCCTGACTTTC. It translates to CASSSSPSSGANVLTF.

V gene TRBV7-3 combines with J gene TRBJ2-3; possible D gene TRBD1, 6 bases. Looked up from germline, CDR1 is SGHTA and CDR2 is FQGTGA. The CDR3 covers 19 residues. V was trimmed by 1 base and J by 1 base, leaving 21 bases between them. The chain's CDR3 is CASSLKGLQGRVGTDTQYF. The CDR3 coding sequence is TGTGCCAGCAGCTTAAAAGGTCTCCAGGGGCGTGTTGGCACAGATACGCAGTATTTT.

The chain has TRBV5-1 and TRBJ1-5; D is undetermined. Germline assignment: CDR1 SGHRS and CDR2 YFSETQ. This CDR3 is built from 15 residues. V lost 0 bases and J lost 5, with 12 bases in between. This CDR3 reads CASSLVVGPDQPQHF. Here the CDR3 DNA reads TGCGCCAGCAGCTTGGTCGTCGGCCCCGATCAGCCCCAGCATTTT.

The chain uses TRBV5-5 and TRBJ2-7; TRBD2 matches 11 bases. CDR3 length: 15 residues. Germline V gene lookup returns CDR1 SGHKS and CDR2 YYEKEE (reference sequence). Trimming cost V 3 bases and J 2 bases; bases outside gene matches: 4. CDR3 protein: CASSSLAGDPYEQYF. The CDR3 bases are TGTGCCAGCAGCTCACTAGCGGGAGACCCCTACGAGCAGTACTTC.

Here the CDR3 DNA reads TGTGCCAGCTCACCTAGCGGGAGTCCTAATGAGCAGTTCTTC. As protein: CASSPSGSPNEQFF. V usage is TRBV18 and J usage is TRBJ2-1; 9 positions agree with TRBD2. Germline trimming cut 3 bases from V and 7 bases from J; bases unmatched to any gene: 4. The CDR3 runs to 14 residues. Germline CDR1 reads KGHSH; CDR2 reads LQKENI.

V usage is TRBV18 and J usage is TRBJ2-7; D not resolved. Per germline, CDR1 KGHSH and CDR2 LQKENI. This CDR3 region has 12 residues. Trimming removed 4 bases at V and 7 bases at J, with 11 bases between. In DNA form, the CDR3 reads TGTGCCAGCTCACTCCGCGGTGGGGAGCAGTACTTC. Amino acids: CASSLRGGEQYF.

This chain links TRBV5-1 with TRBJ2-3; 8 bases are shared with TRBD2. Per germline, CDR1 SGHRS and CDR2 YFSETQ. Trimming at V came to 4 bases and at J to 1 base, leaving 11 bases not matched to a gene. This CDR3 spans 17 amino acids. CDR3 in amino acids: CASSPPTSEGGTDTQYF. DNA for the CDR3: TGCGCCAGCAGCCCGCCGACTAGCGAAGGAGGCACAGATACGCAGTATTTT.

The DNA for the CDR3 is TGTGCCAGCAGCCTGGGGGGACAGGGTTTTACGGAAGGCTACACCTTC. Protein: CASSLGGQGFTEGYTF. The genes are TRBV5-4 and TRBJ1-2, with TRBD1 identical over 9 bases. J gave up 8 bases and V 4 bases, and 15 bases lay outside the gene matches. The CDR3 is 16 residues long. CDR1 and CDR2 from the germline V gene are SGHNT and YYREEE (reference sequence).

CDR3 residues: CASSLDLIIDYEQYF. In DNA form, the CDR3 reads TGTGCCAGCAGCTTAGATCTAATCATTGACTACGAGCAGTACTTC. The chain carries TRBV11-2 and TRBJ2-7; D gene uncertain. This CDR3 contains 15 residues. Between the trimmed V and J ends, which lost 0 bases and 3 bases, there was a span of 12 bases. In germline, CDR1 is SGHAT, CDR2 FQNNGV.

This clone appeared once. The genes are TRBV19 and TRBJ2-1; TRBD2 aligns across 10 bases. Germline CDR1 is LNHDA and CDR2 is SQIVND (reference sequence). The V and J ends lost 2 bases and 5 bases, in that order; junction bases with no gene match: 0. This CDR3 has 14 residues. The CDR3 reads CASSILAGDNEQFF. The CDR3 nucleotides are TGTGCCAGTAGTATACTAGCGGGAGACAATGAGCAGTTCTTC.

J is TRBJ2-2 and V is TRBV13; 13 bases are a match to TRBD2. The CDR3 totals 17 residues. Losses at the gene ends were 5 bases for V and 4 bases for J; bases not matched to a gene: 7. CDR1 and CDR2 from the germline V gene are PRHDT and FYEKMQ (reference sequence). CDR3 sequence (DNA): TGTGCCAGCAGCACCAGACTAGCGGGAGGACTCACCGGGGAGCTGTTTTTT. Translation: CASSTRLAGGLTGELFF.

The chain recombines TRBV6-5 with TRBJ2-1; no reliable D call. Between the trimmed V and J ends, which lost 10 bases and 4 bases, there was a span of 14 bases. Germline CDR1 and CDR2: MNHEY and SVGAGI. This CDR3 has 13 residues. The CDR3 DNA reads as TGTGCCACCACAGAACAGTGGTACAATGAGCAGTTCTTC. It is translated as CATTEQWYNEQFF.

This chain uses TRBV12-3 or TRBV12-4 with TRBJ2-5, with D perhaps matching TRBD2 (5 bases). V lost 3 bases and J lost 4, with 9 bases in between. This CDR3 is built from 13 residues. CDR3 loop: CASSFEGLETQYF. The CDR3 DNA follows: TGTGCCAGCAGTTTCGAGGGATTAGAGACCCAGTACTTC.

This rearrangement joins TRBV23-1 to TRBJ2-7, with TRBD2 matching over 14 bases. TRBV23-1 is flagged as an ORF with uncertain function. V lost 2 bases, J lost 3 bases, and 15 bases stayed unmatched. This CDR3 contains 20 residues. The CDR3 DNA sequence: TGCGCCAGCAGTCAAAGAAGACTAGCGGGAGGGTTGGGTAAAAACTACGAGCAGTACTTC. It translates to CASSQRRLAGGLGKNYEQYF.

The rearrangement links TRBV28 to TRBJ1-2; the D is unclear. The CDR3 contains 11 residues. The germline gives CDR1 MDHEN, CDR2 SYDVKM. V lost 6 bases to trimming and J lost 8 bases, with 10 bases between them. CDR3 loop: CASRRAGGYTF. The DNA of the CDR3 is TGTGCCAGCAGGAGAGCCGGGGGCTACACCTTC.

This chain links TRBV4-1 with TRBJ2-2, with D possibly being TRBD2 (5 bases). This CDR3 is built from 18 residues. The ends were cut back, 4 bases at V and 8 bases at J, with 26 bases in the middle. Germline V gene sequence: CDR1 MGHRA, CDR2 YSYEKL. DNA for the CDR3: TGCGCCAGCAGCCCAAGTTTCGCGTCCGGGGAGAGTACGGGGGAGCTGTTTTTT. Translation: CASSPSFASGESTGELFF.

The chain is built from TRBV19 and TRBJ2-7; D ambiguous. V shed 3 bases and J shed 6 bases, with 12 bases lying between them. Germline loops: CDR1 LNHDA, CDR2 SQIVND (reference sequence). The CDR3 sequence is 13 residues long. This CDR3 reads CASSIGFGCEQYF. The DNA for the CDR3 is TGTGCCAGTAGTATCGGATTCGGGTGCGAGCAGTACTTC.

Written as DNA, the CDR3 is TGTGCCAGCAGTTCCCCCCGGGACAGGTTGACAGATACGCAGTATTTT. Protein sequence: CASSSPRDRLTDTQYF. This chain links TRBV28 with TRBJ2-3; TRBD1 matches 8 bases. The CDR3 contains 16 residues. Germline CDR1 MDHEN, CDR2 SYDVKM. V lost 4 bases and J lost 3; bases outside the gene matches: 9.

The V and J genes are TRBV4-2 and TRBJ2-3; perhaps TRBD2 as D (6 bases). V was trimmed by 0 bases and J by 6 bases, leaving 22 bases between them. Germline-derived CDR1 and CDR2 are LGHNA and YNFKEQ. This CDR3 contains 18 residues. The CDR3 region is CASSQERAAGYLSDTQYF. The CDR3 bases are TGTGCCAGCAGCCAAGAACGCGCCGCGGGATATCTGTCCGATACGCAGTATTTT.